These 20 T cell receptor beta chains were sequenced from one sample in a study of cytomegalovirus exposure and HLA in healthy donors. 13 Jbeta primers and 60 Vbeta primers were used for the PCR. Libraries were prepared by immunoSEQ multiplex PCR; TCRdb keeps only in-frame clonotypes and omits some of them. The data show roughly 100,000 clones, roughly 75% seen once. Sequencing used PBMCs. All receptors come from a woman aged 40 to 50 in good health and CMV-seronegative.

V and J are TRBV28 and TRBJ1-4, with 9 bases matching TRBD1. The CDR3 has 16 residues. The trim removed 6 bases at V and 7 bases at J, leaving 12 bases unmatched. Germline V lookup: CDR1 MDHEN, CDR2 SYDVKM. This CDR3 reads CASRQQGAKGSEKLFF. The DNA for the CDR3 is TGTGCCAGCAGGCAACAGGGGGCTAAGGGATCTGAAAAACTGTTTTTT. Supplemented by reference TRBV28 and TRBJ1-4, the full variable domain reads DVKVTQSSRYLVKRTGEKVFLECVQDMDHENMFWYRQDPGLGLRLIYFSYDVKMKEKGDIPEGYSVSREKKERFSLILESASTNQTSMYLCASRQQGAKGSEKLFFGSGTQLSVL.

This rearrangement joins TRBV19 to TRBJ1-4; 11 nucleotides line up with TRBD1. The trim removed 11 bases at V and 7 bases at J, leaving 12 bases unmatched. Germline CDR1 LNHDA, CDR2 SQIVND (reference sequence). The CDR3 spans 15 residues. The CDR3 DNA reads as TGTGCCGTCGGACTGGCCGGGACAGGGGGTGAAAAACTGTTTTTT. Its translation: CAVGLAGTGGEKLFF.

This clone was seen a single time. This rearrangement joins TRBV28 to TRBJ2-1; TRBD2 aligns across 7 bases. This CDR3 contains 14 residues. V was clipped by 6 bases and J by 12 bases; unmatched bases: 14. Germline CDR1 reads MDHEN; CDR2 reads SYDVKM. Here the CDR3 reads CASSGGGSRERQFF. The CDR3 coding sequence is TGTGCCAGCAGCGGCGGCGGGAGCAGGGAGAGGCAGTTCTTC.

The chain links TRBV15 to TRBJ2-1; 8 bases line up with TRBD2. Per the germline V gene, CDR1 is LNHNV and CDR2 is YYDKDF (reference sequence). This CDR3 spans 15 amino acids. Trimming took 6 bases from V and 5 from J; bases not matched to a gene: 9. The CDR3 sequence: CATRRPGGPDNEQFF. The CDR3 DNA sequence: TGTGCCACCAGACGACCGGGAGGGCCTGACAATGAGCAGTTCTTC.

This clone appeared a single time. The V gene is TRBV6-4, the J gene TRBJ2-7, with TRBD1 matching over 8 bases. The CDR3 consists of 13 residues. The V and J ends lost 10 bases and 9 bases, in that order; junction bases with no gene match: 14. Germline assignment: CDR1 MRHNA and CDR2 SNTAGT. The CDR3: CATCRDRRFWQYF. In DNA form, the CDR3 reads TGTGCCACCTGCAGGGACAGGCGCTTCTGGCAGTACTTC.

The CDR3 sequence is CASSPQSGHNQPQHF. In DNA form, the CDR3 reads TGTGCCAGCAGTCCCCAGTCAGGACACAATCAGCCCCAGCATTTT. The V gene is TRBV7-2, the J gene TRBJ1-5; a weak D match, TRBD1 (5 bases). The ends were cut back, 6 bases at V and 3 bases at J, with 15 bases in the middle. Germline CDR1 SGHTA, CDR2 FQGNSA. The CDR3 is made up of 15 amino acids. The full variable domain, completed using reference TRBV7-2 and TRBJ1-5, is GAGVSQSPSNKVTEKGKDVELRCDPISGHTALYWYRQSLGQGLEFLIYFQGNSAPDKSGLPSDRFSAERTGGSVSTLTIQRTQQEDSAVYLCASSPQSGHNQPQHFGDGTRLSIL.

By frequency in the sample, this clone is medium-sized. This sequence joins TRBV7-9 and TRBJ1-3; D is unresolved. The length of the CDR3 is 15 residues. V shed 1 base and J shed 0 bases, with 7 bases lying between them. CDR1 and CDR2 from the germline V gene are SEHNR and FQNEAQ (reference sequence). CDR3 nucleotides: TGTGCCAGCAGCTTAGAAGGCGGCTCTGGAAACACCATATATTTT. Translating gives CASSLEGGSGNTIYF.

This clone was recorded only once. For the CDR3, the DNA is TGTGCCAGCAGCTTAGGAACTAGCGGTACCTACGAGCAGTACTTC. Its translation: CASSLGTSGTYEQYF. The chain recombines TRBV7-2 with TRBJ2-7, with 8 bases fitting TRBD2. After removal of 1 base from V and 2 bases from J, the junction contained 4 bases not matched to a gene. Germline CDR1 SGHTA, CDR2 FQGNSA. This CDR3 comprises 15 residues.

V and J are TRBV11-3 and TRBJ1-1; unclear D gene. The CDR3 extends over 15 amino acids. CDR1 SGHNT and CDR2 YENEEA come from the germline V gene. V was clipped by 2 bases and J by 4 bases, with 14 bases between them. Written as DNA, the CDR3 is TGTGCCAGCAGCTTACAGTCCGGGTTGGGCACTGAAGCTTTCTTT. This sequence encodes CASSLQSGLGTEAFF.

The CDR3 coding sequence is TGTGCCAGCAGTTTAGACACGGCCTCCGAAGCTTTCTTT. The encoded protein is CASSLDTASEAFF. This chain joins TRBV28 and TRBJ1-1, with D uncertain. Trimming took off 2 bases at V and 8 bases at J, with 12 bases between the two ends. This CDR3 contains 13 residues. The V gene's germline CDR1 is MDHEN and CDR2 SYDVKM.

The chain is built from TRBV10-3 and TRBJ2-1, with 7 bases aligning to TRBD1. V gave up 8 bases and J gave up 0 bases; unmatched junction bases: 1. The CDR3 loop spans 13 amino acids. Per the germline V gene, CDR1 is ENHRY and CDR2 is SYGVKD. CDR3 in DNA: TGTGCCATCTCAGGGGGCTCCTACAATGAGCAGTTCTTC. Translated: CAISGGSYNEQFF.

V and J are TRBV11-2 and TRBJ1-1, with D perhaps TRBD1 (6 bases). Trimming stripped 4 bases from V and 8 bases from J, with 14 bases between. Germline lookup yields CDR1 SGHAT and CDR2 FQNNGV. The CDR3 totals 13 residues. CDR3: CASSSTGWLEAFF. The CDR3 region has the DNA TGTGCCAGCAGCTCCACAGGGTGGTTGGAAGCTTTCTTT.

As regards this clone: The junction differs from germline at one of its ends, possibly a read error. The chain employs TRBV7-2 and TRBJ2-3; TRBD2 matches 8 bases. Looked up from germline, CDR1 is SGHTA and CDR2 is FQGNSA. The CDR3 totals 15 residues. The CDR3 coding sequence is TGTGCTAGCAGCGGTTATTCAGCGGGAGTGGATACGCAGTATTTT. It specifies CASSGYSAGVDTQYF. Based on the CDR3 plus reference TRBV7-2 and TRBJ2-3, the full variable domain is GAGVSQSPSNKVTEKGKDVELRCDPISGHTALYWYRQSLGQGLEFLIYFQGNSAPDKSGLPSDRFSAERTGGSVSTLTIQRTQQEDSAVYLCASSGYSAGVDTQYFGPGTRLTVL.

The chain combines TRBV2 with TRBJ1-1, with TRBD1 matching over 9 bases. This CDR3 contains 22 residues. V lost 7 bases to trimming and J lost 7 bases; unmatched junction nucleotides: 34. In germline, CDR1 is SNHLY, CDR2 FYNNEI. CDR3 sequence (DNA): TGTGCCAGCAAGTCGGGACAGGGTTTATCGAGTGCCAAAAGAGGTCTGTTCTTTGAAGCTTTCTTT. This codes for CASKSGQGLSSAKRGLFFEAFF.

The chain employs TRBV19 and TRBJ2-1; 10 bases agree with TRBD2. The V segment lost 5 bases and the J segment 8 bases; nucleotides outside the gene matches: 9. The CDR3 loop spans 15 amino acids. Germline V lookup: CDR1 LNHDA, CDR2 SQIVND (reference sequence). In DNA, the CDR3 is TGTGCCAGTAGTGGTCCTAGCGGGAGTTTAGATGAGCAGTTCTTC. Residues: CASSGPSGSLDEQFF.

This chain connects TRBV4-3 to TRBJ1-4; D is undetermined. The germline V gene encodes CDR1 LGHNA and CDR2 YSLEER. CDR3 length: 15 amino acids. V was clipped by 0 bases and J by 8 bases, with 13 bases between them. This CDR3 is CASSQDTEEEEKLFF. CDR3 nucleotide sequence: TGCGCCAGCAGCCAAGATACGGAGGAGGAAGAAAAACTGTTTTTT.

This clone was seen only once. CDR3 amino acids: CASSSGGLGNEQFF. The CDR3 region has the DNA TGTGCCAGCAGCTCAGGAGGACTTGGCAATGAGCAGTTCTTC. The V and J genes are TRBV5-4 and TRBJ2-1; possible D gene TRBD2, 5 bases. The germline CDR1 and CDR2 sequences are SGHNT and YYREEE (reference sequence). This CDR3 has 14 amino acids. Trimming left V 3 bases short and J 6 bases short, with 13 bases between.

J is TRBJ1-2 and V is TRBV2; D is ambiguous. The germline CDR1 and CDR2 sequences are SNHLY and FYNNEI. The CDR3 totals 12 residues. Trimming shortened V by 4 bases and J by 7 bases, and 10 bases separated the two germline ends. As DNA, the CDR3 is TGTGCCAGCAGTGTCGGCGAGGGTGGCTACACCTTC. This translates into CASSVGEGGYTF. Supplemented by reference TRBV2 and TRBJ1-2, the full variable domain reads EPEVTQTPSHQVTQMGQEVILRCVPISNHLYFYWYRQILGQKVEFLVSFYNNEISEKSEIFDDQFSVERPDGSNFTLKIRSTKLEDSAMYFCASSVGEGGYTFGSGTRLTVV.

The sample holds a few counts of this clone. J is TRBJ1-3 and V is TRBV10-3; 8 bases are a match to TRBD1. The V segment lost 6 bases and the J segment 0 bases; nucleotides outside the gene matches: 4. The V gene's germline CDR1 is ENHRY and CDR2 SYGVKD. The CDR3 sequence is 15 residues long. The DNA of the CDR3 is TGTGCCATCAGGGGACAGGAAACCTCTGGAAACACCATATATTTT. Amino acid sequence: CAIRGQETSGNTIYF.

The V gene is TRBV6-5, the J gene TRBJ2-7; D uncertain. Germline CDR1 is MNHEY and CDR2 is SVGAGI. The CDR3 sequence is 15 residues long. The ends were cut back, 1 base at V and 2 bases at J, with 12 bases in the middle. Here the CDR3 reads CASSYYRSPTYEQYF. The DNA of the CDR3 is TGTGCCAGCAGTTACTACCGGAGCCCTACCTACGAGCAGTACTTC.